A single sample gave rise to the 24 T cell receptor beta chains below, sequenced in a study of beta chain features in type 1 diabetes. Whole-study results and caveats: In every one of the four CD4+ subsets, TCRB CDR3s were moderately but significantly shorter in Type 1 diabetes patients.

These receptors' antigens are unknown. Of the isolated RNA, all was reverse transcribed, and so the sequenced material was expressed TCRB transcripts. Libraries were prepared by immunoSEQ multiplex PCR; TCRdb keeps only in-frame clonotypes and omits some of them. The sample holds a few hundred thousand clones; 8.5% to 10% are singletons and the top ten take 0.55% to 0.75%. Sequencing was done on a sample of central memory CD4+ T cells from blood. These receptors originate from a man under 40 with type 1 diabetes.

This clone was detected only a few times. The V call is TRBV5-1, the J call TRBJ2-2, with 7 bases identical to TRBD1. J was trimmed by 3 bases and V by 4 bases; bases with no gene match: 12. CDR1 SGHRS and CDR2 YFSETQ come from the germline V gene. The CDR3 extends over 17 amino acids. CDR3 nucleotides: TGCGCCAGCAGCCCCCCCGGCCGACAGGGTTACACCGGGGAGCTGTTTTTT. This gives the protein CASSPPGRQGYTGELFF.

This clone was observed a handful of times. The rearrangement joins TRBV5-4 to TRBJ1-4; a possible D gene is TRBD1 (6 bases). The CDR3 has 14 amino acids. Germline values: CDR1 SGHNT, CDR2 YYREEE (reference sequence). Trimming pared 2 bases from V and 5 bases from J, leaving 10 bases between. CDR3 bases: TGTGCCAGCAGCTTTGCAGGGGTCAATGAAAAACTGTTTTTT. It encodes CASSFAGVNEKLFF.

The chain is built from TRBV6-6 and TRBJ1-1; D is unclear. The CDR3 has 13 amino acids. V shed 4 bases and J shed 2 bases, with 8 bases lying between them. Germline CDR1 reads MNHNY; CDR2 reads SVGAGI (reference sequence). The CDR3 DNA is TGTGCCAGCAGTTGGAACGAAAACACTGAAGCTTTCTTT. Protein sequence: CASSWNENTEAFF.

This clone has ten or more counts. The chain recombines TRBV2 with TRBJ2-1; TRBD1 aligns across 9 bases. CDR3 length: 13 residues. Germline V gene lookup returns CDR1 SNHLY and CDR2 FYNNEI. J lost 5 bases, V lost 6 bases, and 2 bases had no gene match. The CDR3 bases are TGTGCCAGCAGCCGGGACAGGGACAATGAGCAGTTCTTC. It yields the protein CASSRDRDNEQFF.

The V call is TRBV11-1, the J call TRBJ2-1; TRBD2 aligns across 7 bases. This CDR3 has 16 amino acids. In germline, CDR1 is SGHAT, CDR2 FQDESV (reference sequence). The junction had 6 bases not matched to a gene; V was cut back by 3 bases and J by 1 base. The CDR3 region has the DNA TGTGCCAGCAGCTTGTTTGCGGGAGTATCCTACAATGAGCAGTTCTTC. This codes for CASSLFAGVSYNEQFF.

Only a few counts were recorded for this clone. The V call is TRBV27, the J call TRBJ2-5; TRBD1 agrees at 9 bases. The closer fit of TRBJ2-7 to the DNA end suggests the J call may be wrong. Germline-derived CDR1 and CDR2 are MNHEY and SMNVEV (reference sequence). The CDR3 is made up of 14 amino acids. The CDR3 DNA follows: TGTGCCAGCAGGATACAGGGGGCGGACTACGAGCAGTACTTC. Translated: CASRIQGADYEQYF.

The gene calls are TRBV7-2 and TRBJ2-7, with 14 bases that match TRBD2. After removal of 7 bases from V and 4 bases from J, the junction contained 6 bases not matched to a gene. The CDR3 sequence is 15 residues long. Per the germline V gene, CDR1 is SGHTA and CDR2 is FQGNSA. CDR3 amino acids: CASTPGLAGVYEQYF. Written as DNA, the CDR3 is TGTGCCAGCACCCCGGGACTAGCGGGAGTATACGAGCAGTACTTC. The complete variable domain, with remaining parts taken from reference TRBV7-2 and TRBJ2-7, reads GAGVSQSPSNKVTEKGKDVELRCDPISGHTALYWYRQSLGQGLEFLIYFQGNSAPDKSGLPSDRFSAERTGGSVSTLTIQRTQQEDSAVYLCASTPGLAGVYEQYFGPGTRLTVT.

The DNA of the CDR3 is TGTGCCAGCAGCATAGGACAGCCCCTCTATGGCTACACCTTC. Its translation is CASSIGQPLYGYTF. The chain links TRBV7-2 to TRBJ1-2, with D possibly being TRBD1 (6 bases). The V and J ends lost 5 bases and 4 bases respectively, with 14 bases between them. This CDR3 is 14 amino acids long. Germline V CDR1 and CDR2: SGHTA, FQGNSA.

This clone was detected only a few times. This chain links TRBV19 with TRBJ2-5; 9 nucleotides match TRBD1. The CDR3 sequence is 14 residues long. CDR1 is LNHDA and CDR2 is SQIVND in the germline V gene (reference sequence). Germline trimming cut 4 bases from V and 4 bases from J; bases unmatched to any gene: 4. CDR3 in DNA: TGTGCCAGTAGTACAACAGGGGGCAGAGAGACCCAGTACTTC. It encodes CASSTTGGRETQYF.

This clone was observed a few times. Other DNA sequences in the sample encode the same CDR3. This chain links TRBV29-1 with TRBJ1-5; D not resolved. V was trimmed by 4 bases and J by 0 bases, leaving 10 bases between them. From germline, CDR1 is SQVTM and CDR2 ANQGSEA. The CDR3 has 14 residues. The CDR3 sequence: CSVGGGSSNQPQHF. In DNA form, the CDR3 reads TGCAGCGTTGGAGGTGGGAGTAGCAATCAGCCCCAGCATTTT. The complete variable domain, with remaining parts taken from reference TRBV29-1 and TRBJ1-5, reads SAVISQKPSRDICQRGTSLTIQCQVDSQVTMMFWYRQQPGQSLTLIATANQGSEATYESGFVIDKFPISRPNLTFSTLTVSNMSPEDSSIYLCSVGGGSSNQPQHFGDGTRLSIL.

The V gene is TRBV14, the J gene TRBJ2-7; a possible D gene is TRBD2 (5 bases). Germline CDR1 SGHDN, CDR2 FVKESK. Trimming stripped 0 bases from V and 1 base from J, with 13 bases between. CDR3 length: 16 residues. The CDR3 region has the DNA TGTGCCAGCAGCCAAGATCATGCGGGTCCGTCCTACGAGCAGTACTTC. Its translation is CASSQDHAGPSYEQYF.

This chain joins TRBV28 and TRBJ1-2; 9 bases agree with TRBD1. There are 13 residues in the CDR3. Germline trimming cut 5 bases from V and 11 bases from J; bases unmatched to any gene: 9. Germline V gene data show CDR1 as MDHEN and CDR2 as SYDVKM. CDR3 sequence (DNA): TGTGCCAGCAGTGCTACAGGGGGCAGGGGGTACACCTTC. Protein sequence: CASSATGGRGYTF.

The table lists this clone with a few counts. V usage is TRBV30 and J usage is TRBJ2-7, with D unresolved. This CDR3 region has 11 residues. Germline-derived CDR1 and CDR2 are GTSNPN and SVGIG (reference sequence). Trimming took 1 base from V and 5 from J, leaving 6 bases between them. The CDR3 coding sequence is TGTGCCTGGAGTGAATGGCACGAGCAGTACTTC. It translates to CAWSEWHEQYF.

V usage is TRBV5-1 and J usage is TRBJ2-2, with D perhaps TRBD1 or TRBD2 (5 bases each). The CDR3 has 15 residues. V was shortened by 4 bases and J by 7 bases, with 17 bases between the two germline ends. Germline loops: CDR1 SGHRS, CDR2 YFSETQ. The CDR3: CASSERGARDGELFF. The CDR3 DNA follows: TGCGCCAGCAGCGAAAGGGGAGCACGAGACGGGGAGCTGTTTTTT.

This clone has just a few counts. The chain links TRBV19 to TRBJ2-1, with 10 bases lining up with TRBD1. Germline V gives CDR1 LNHDA, CDR2 SQIVND (reference sequence). J was trimmed by 6 bases and V by 6 bases; bases with no gene match: 8. This CDR3 contains 15 residues. This CDR3 reads CASSLGTGEGNEQFF. The CDR3, as DNA: TGTGCCAGTAGCCTTGGGACAGGGGAAGGCAATGAGCAGTTCTTC.

This clone was seen only a few times. J is TRBJ2-5 and V is TRBV6-1, with 8 nucleotides matching TRBD1. The CDR3 spans 14 residues. With V trimmed by 6 bases and J by 0 bases, 3 bases remained unmatched. Germline values: CDR1 MNHNS, CDR2 SASEGT. The CDR3 protein is CASSLTGDQETQYF. As DNA, the CDR3 is TGTGCCAGCAGCCTGACAGGGGACCAAGAGACCCAGTACTTC.

The chain has TRBV20-1 and TRBJ2-7; D is undetermined. CDR3 length equals 11 residues. From germline, CDR1 is DFQATT and CDR2 SNEGSKA (reference sequence). The germline V and J ends were trimmed by 5 bases and 3 bases, with 8 bases remaining between them. The CDR3 spells CSAFSGYEQYF. CDR3 nucleotides: TGCAGTGCTTTCTCGGGCTACGAGCAGTACTTC.

This clone was observed a handful of times. The chain is built from TRBV30 and TRBJ1-5, with D tentatively TRBD1 (5 bases). Trimming shortened V by 5 bases and J by 7 bases, and 18 bases separated the two germline ends. The CDR3 length is 14 residues. CDR1 is GTSNPN and CDR2 is SVGIG in the germline V gene (reference sequence). The CDR3 loop is CAWAWRGAGQPQHF. The DNA for the CDR3 is TGTGCCTGGGCCTGGAGGGGAGCAGGACAGCCCCAGCATTTT. Using reference TRBV30 and TRBJ1-5 for the parts outside the CDR3, the full variable domain is SQTIHQWPATLVQPVGSPLSLECTVEGTSNPNLYWYRQAAGRGLQLLFYSVGIGQISSEVPQNLSASRPQDRQFILSSKKLLLSDSGFYLCAWAWRGAGQPQHFGDGTRLSIL.

In its sample, this clone was seen a few times. A much larger clone lies a single base off, so this may be a read error. The sample contains more than one DNA sequence encoding this CDR3. The rearrangement uses TRBV5-1 and TRBJ2-5; maybe TRBD2 (5 bases). CDR1 SGHRS and CDR2 YFSETQ come from the germline V gene. Trimming stripped 0 bases from V and 5 bases from J, with 8 bases between. CDR3 length equals 13 residues. The DNA of the CDR3 is TGCGCCAGCAGCTTGGGAGGGAAGGAGACCCAGTACTTC. Amino acid sequence: CASSLGGKETQYF.

This clone has more than one count but fewer than ten. This sequence joins TRBV7-9 and TRBJ2-2; no clear D gene. Germline CDR1 and CDR2: SEHNR and FQNEAQ (reference sequence). CDR3 length: 15 residues. V shed 4 bases and J shed 3 bases, with 12 bases lying between them. The CDR3 loop reads CASSSRTLDTGELFF. The CDR3 DNA reads as TGTGCCAGCAGCTCGAGGACCCTCGACACCGGGGAGCTGTTTTTT.

This clone was counted ten times or more. This rearrangement joins TRBV18 to TRBJ2-1, with 8 bases lining up with TRBD2. Germline loops: CDR1 KGHSH, CDR2 LQKENI. Trimming took 7 bases from V and 8 from J; bases not matched to a gene: 7. This CDR3 has 13 residues. The CDR3 nucleotides read TGTGCCAGCTTTAGGACTAGCAGTCATGAGCAGTTCTTC. This translates into CASFRTSSHEQFF.

This chain joins TRBV6-5 and TRBJ2-1; D is possibly TRBD2 (6 bases). This CDR3 region has 11 residues. V was clipped by 8 bases and J by 9 bases, with 11 bases between them. Per germline, CDR1 MNHEY and CDR2 SVGAGI. CDR3 coding DNA: TGTGCCAGCTCGCGGGAACGTGAGCAGTTCTTC. It yields the protein CASSREREQFF.

There are a few counts of this clone. The rearrangement joins TRBV9 to TRBJ1-2; D remains unclear. CDR3 size: 15 residues. The V end was cut by 0 bases, the J end by 0 bases, with 9 bases between. Germline lookup yields CDR1 SGDLS and CDR2 YYNGEE. This CDR3 is CASSVVAASNYGYTF. The DNA of the CDR3 is TGTGCCAGCAGCGTAGTGGCAGCTTCTAACTATGGCTACACCTTC.

CDR3 nucleotides: TGTGCCAGCAGCCCGGGACAGGGGTTTGAAGCTTTCTTT. This gives the protein CASSPGQGFEAFF. The rearrangement links TRBV11-1 to TRBJ1-1; 10 positions agree with TRBD1. Losses at the gene ends were 5 bases for V and 7 bases for J; bases not matched to a gene: 4. The germline V gene encodes CDR1 SGHAT and CDR2 FQDESV (reference sequence). The CDR3 has 13 amino acids.